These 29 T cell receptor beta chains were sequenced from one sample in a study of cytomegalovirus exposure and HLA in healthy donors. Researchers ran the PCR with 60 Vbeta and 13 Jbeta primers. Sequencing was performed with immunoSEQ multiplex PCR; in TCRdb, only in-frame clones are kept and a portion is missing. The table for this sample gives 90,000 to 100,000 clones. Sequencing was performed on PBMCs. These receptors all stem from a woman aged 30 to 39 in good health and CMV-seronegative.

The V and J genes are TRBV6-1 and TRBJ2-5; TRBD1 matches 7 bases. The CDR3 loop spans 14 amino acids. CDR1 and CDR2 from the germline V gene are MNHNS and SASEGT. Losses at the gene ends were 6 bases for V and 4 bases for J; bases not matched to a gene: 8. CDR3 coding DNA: TGTGCCAGCAGCGAAACAACAGGGGCAGAGACCCAGTACTTC. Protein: CASSETTGAETQYF.

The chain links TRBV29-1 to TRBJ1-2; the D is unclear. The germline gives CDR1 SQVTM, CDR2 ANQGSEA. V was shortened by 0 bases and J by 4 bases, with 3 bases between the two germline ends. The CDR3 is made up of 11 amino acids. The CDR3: CSVEESYGYTF. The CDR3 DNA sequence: TGCAGCGTTGAAGAGAGCTATGGCTACACCTTC.

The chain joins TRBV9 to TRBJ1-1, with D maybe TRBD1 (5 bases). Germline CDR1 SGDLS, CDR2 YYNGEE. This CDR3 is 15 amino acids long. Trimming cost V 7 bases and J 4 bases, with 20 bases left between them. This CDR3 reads CASAFGQGGITEAFF. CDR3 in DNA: TGTGCCAGCGCCTTCGGGCAGGGAGGTATCACTGAAGCTTTCTTT. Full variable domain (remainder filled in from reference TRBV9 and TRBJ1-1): DSGVTQTPKHLITATGQRVTLRCSPRSGDLSVYWYQQSLDQGLQFLIQYYNGEERAKGNILERFSAQQFPDLHSELNLSSLELGDSALYFCASAFGQGGITEAFFGQGTRLTVV.

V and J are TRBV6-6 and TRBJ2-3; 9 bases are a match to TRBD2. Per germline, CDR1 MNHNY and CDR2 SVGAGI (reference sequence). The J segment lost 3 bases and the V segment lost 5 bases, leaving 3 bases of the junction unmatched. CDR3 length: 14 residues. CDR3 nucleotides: TGTGCCAGCAGTGGGACTAGCAGAACAGATACGCAGTATTTT. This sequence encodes CASSGTSRTDTQYF.

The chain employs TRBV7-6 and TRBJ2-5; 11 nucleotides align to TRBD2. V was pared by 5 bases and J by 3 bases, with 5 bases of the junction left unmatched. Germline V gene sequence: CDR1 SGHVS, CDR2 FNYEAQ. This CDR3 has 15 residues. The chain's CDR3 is CASSPQLAGEETQYF. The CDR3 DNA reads TGTGCCAGCAGCCCCCAACTAGCGGGAGAAGAGACCCAGTACTTC.

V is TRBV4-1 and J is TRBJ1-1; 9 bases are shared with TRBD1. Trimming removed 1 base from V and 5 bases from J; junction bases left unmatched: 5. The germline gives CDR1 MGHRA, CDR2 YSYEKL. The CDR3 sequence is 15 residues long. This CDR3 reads CASSQVHRGPTEAFF. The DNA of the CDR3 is TGCGCCAGCAGCCAAGTTCACAGGGGGCCGACTGAAGCTTTCTTT.

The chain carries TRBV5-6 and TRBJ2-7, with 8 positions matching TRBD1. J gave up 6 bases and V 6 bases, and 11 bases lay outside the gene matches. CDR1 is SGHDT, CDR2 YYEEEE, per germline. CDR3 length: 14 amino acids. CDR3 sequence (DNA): TGTGCCAGCAATTCCGGGACAGGATTTACCGAGCAGTACTTC. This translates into CASNSGTGFTEQYF.

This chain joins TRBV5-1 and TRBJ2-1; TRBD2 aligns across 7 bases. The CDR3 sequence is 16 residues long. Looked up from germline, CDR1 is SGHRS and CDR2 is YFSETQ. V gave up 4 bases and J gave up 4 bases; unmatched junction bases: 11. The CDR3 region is CASSRGREVNYNEQFF. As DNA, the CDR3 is TGCGCCAGCAGCCGGGGACGGGAGGTTAATTACAATGAGCAGTTCTTC.

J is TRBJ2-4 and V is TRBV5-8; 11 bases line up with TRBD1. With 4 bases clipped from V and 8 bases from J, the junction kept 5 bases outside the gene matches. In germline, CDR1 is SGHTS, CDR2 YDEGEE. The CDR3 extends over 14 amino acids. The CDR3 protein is CASSVGQGGDIQYF. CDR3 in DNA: TGTGCCAGCAGCGTGGGACAGGGGGGAGACATTCAGTACTTC. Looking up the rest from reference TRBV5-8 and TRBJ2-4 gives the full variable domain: EAGVTQSPTHLIKTRGQQATLRCSPISGHTSVYWYQQALGLGLQFLLWYDEGEERNRGNFPPRFSGRQFPNYSSELNVNALELEDSALYLCASSVGQGGDIQYFGAGTRLSVL.

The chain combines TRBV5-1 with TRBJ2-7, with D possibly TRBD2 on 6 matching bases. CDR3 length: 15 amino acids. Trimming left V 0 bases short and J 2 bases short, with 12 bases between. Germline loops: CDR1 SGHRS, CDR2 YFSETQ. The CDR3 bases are TGCGCCAGCAGCTTGGCACGGGGCGGGACCTACGAGCAGTACTTC. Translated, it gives CASSLARGGTYEQYF.

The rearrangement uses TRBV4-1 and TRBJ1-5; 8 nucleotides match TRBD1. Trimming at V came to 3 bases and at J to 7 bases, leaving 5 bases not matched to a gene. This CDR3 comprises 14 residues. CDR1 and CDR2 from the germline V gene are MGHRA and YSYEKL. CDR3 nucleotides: TGCGCCAGCAGCCATCAGACAGGGGCCCAGCCCCAGCATTTT. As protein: CASSHQTGAQPQHF.

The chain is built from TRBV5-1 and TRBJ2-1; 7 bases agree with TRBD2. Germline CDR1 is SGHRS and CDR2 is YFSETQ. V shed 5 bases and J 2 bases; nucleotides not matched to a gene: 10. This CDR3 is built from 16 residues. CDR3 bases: TGCGCCAGCAGACCCGCTCAGCGGGGCACCTACAATGAGCAGTTCTTC. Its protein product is CASRPAQRGTYNEQFF.

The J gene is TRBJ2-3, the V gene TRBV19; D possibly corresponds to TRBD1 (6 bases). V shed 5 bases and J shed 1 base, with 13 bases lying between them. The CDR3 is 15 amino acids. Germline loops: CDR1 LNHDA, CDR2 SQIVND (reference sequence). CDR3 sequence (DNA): TGTGCCAGTAGTGCGACCCGACAGGGCACAGATACGCAGTATTTT. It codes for CASSATRQGTDTQYF.

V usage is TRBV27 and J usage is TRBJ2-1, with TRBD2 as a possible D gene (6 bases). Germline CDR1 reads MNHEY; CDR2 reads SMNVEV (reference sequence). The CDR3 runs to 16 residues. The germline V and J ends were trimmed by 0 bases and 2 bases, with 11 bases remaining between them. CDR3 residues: CASSLSGGTPYNEQFF. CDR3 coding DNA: TGTGCCAGCAGTTTATCGGGCGGGACTCCCTACAATGAGCAGTTCTTC.

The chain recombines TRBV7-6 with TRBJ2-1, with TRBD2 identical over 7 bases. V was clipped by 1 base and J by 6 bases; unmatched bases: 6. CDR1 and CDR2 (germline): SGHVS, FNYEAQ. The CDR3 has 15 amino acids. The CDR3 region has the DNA TGTGCCAGCAGCTTAGGGGGGACTATCACCAATGAGCAGTTCTTC. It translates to CASSLGGTITNEQFF.

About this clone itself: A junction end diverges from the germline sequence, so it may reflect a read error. CDR3 loop: CASRRDRLCYGYTF. In DNA, the CDR3 is TGTGCTAGCAGAAGGGACAGACTTTGCTATGGCTACACCTTC. J is TRBJ1-2 and V is TRBV7-7, with 7 bases matching TRBD1. There are 14 residues in the CDR3. The V gene's germline CDR1 is SSHAT and CDR2 FNYEAQ (reference sequence).

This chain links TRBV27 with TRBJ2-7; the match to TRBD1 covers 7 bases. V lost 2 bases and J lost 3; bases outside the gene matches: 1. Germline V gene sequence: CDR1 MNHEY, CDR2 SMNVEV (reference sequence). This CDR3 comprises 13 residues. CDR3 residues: CASSLRDSYEQYF. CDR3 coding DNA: TGTGCCAGCAGTTTAAGGGACAGCTACGAGCAGTACTTC.

The CDR3 DNA reads TGTGCCAGCTGGGGGACAGGGCGGATCTATGGCTACACCTTC. It is translated as CASWGTGRIYGYTF. This chain uses TRBV6-1 with TRBJ1-2; the match to TRBD1 covers 9 bases. The germline CDR1 and CDR2 sequences are MNHNS and SASEGT. This CDR3 is 14 amino acids long. V lost 8 bases, J lost 4 bases, and 8 bases stayed unmatched.

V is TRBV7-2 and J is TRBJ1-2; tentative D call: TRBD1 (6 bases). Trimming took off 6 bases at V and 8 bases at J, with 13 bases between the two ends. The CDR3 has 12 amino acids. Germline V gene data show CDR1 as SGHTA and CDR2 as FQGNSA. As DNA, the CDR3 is TGTGCCAGCAGTCCGACAGGTTTAGGCTACACCTTC. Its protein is CASSPTGLGYTF. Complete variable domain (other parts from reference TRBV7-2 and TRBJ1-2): GAGVSQSPSNKVTEKGKDVELRCDPISGHTALYWYRQSLGQGLEFLIYFQGNSAPDKSGLPSDRFSAERTGGSVSTLTIQRTQQEDSAVYLCASSPTGLGYTFGSGTRLTVV.

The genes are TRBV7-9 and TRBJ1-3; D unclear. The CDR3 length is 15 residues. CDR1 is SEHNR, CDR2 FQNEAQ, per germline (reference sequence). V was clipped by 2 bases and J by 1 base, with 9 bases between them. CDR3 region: CASSLQAGSGNTIYF. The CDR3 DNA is TGTGCCAGCAGCTTACAGGCGGGATCTGGAAACACCATATATTTT. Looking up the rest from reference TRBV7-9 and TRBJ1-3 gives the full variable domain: DTGVSQNPRHKITKRGQNVTFRCDPISEHNRLYWYRQTLGQGPEFLTYFQNEAQLEKSRLLSDRFSAERPKGSFSTLEIQRTEQGDSAMYLCASSLQAGSGNTIYFGEGSWLTVV.

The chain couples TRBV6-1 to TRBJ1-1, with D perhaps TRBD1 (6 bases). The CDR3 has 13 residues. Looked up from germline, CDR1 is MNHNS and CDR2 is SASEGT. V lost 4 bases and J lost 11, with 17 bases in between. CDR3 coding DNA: TGTGCCAGCAGTGTATACAGGGAGATAGGGGCTTTCTTT. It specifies CASSVYREIGAFF.

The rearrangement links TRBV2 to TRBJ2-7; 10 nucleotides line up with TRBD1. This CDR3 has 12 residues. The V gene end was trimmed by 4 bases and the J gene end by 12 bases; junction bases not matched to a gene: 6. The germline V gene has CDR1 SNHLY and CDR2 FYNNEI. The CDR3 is CASSVGQGFLYF. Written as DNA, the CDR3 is TGTGCCAGCAGTGTGGGACAGGGGTTTTTGTACTTC.

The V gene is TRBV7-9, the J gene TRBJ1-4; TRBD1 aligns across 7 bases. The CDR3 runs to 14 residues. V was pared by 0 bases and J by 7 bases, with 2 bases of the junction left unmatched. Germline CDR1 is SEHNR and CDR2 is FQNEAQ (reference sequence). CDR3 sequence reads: CASSLAGQVEKLFF. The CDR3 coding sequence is TGTGCCAGCAGCTTAGCTGGACAGGTTGAAAAACTGTTTTTT.

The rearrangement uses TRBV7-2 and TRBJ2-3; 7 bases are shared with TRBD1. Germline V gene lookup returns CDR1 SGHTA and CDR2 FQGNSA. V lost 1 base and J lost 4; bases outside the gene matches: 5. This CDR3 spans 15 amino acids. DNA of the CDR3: TGTGCCAGCAGCTTAGTGTCGCAGGGGGCAGATACGCAGTATTTT. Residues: CASSLVSQGADTQYF.

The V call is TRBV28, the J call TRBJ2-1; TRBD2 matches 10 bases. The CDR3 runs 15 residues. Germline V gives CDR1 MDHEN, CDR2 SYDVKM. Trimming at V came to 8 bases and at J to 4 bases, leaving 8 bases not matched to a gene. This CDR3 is CASGIAGGRYNEQFF. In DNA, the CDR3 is TGTGCCAGCGGCATAGCGGGAGGACGGTACAATGAGCAGTTCTTC.

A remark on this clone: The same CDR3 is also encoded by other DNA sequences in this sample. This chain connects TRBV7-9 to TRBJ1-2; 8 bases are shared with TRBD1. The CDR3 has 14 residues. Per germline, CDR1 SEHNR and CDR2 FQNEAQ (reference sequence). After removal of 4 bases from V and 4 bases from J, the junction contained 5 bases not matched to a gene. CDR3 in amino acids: CASSSQGAGYGYTF. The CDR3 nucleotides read TGTGCCAGCAGCTCTCAGGGGGCTGGCTATGGCTACACCTTC. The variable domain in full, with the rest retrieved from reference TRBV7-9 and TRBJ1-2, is DTGVSQNPRHKITKRGQNVTFRCDPISEHNRLYWYRQTLGQGPEFLTYFQNEAQLEKSRLLSDRFSAERPKGSFSTLEIQRTEQGDSAMYLCASSSQGAGYGYTFGSGTRLTVV.

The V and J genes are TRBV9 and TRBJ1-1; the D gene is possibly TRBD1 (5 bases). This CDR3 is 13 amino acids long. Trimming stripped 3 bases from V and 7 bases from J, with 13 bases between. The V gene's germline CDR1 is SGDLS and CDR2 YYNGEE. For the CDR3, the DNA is TGTGCCAGCAGCGCCCGACAGACCAGTGAAGCTTTCTTT. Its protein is CASSARQTSEAFF.

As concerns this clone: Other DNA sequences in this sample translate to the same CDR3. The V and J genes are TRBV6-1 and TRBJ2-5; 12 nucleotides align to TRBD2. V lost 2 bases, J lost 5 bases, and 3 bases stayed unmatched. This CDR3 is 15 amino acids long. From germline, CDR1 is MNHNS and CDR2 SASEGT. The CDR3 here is CASSELAGGPETQYF. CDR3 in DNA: TGTGCCAGCAGTGAACTAGCGGGGGGGCCCGAGACCCAGTACTTC.

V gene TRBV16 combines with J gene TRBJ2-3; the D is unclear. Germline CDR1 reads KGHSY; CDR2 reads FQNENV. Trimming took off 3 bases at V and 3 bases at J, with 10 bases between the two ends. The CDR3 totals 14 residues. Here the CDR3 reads CASSHLGWTDTQYF. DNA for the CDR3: TGTGCCAGCAGCCATCTGGGCTGGACAGATACGCAGTATTTT.